The 25 T cell receptor beta chains below come from one sample, sequenced in a study of blood T cell repertoires in COVID-19 (dated by TCRdb to between 2020 and 2021). The library was prepared using the immunoSEQ multiplex PCR assay. TCRdb limited this immuneACCESS table to in-frame rearrangements with V and J called. A share of clones is missing; checked studies link under half to unresolved V genes, and the rest is unexplained. The sample profile shows about 320,000 clones; 75% to 90% of them were found once. The ten largest clones capture 5% to 5.5% of the sample. The specimen sequenced was PBMCs or T cells enriched from blood (not recorded which). The receptors originated from a man aged 55 to 70 who had recovered from COVID-19.

The gene calls are TRBV10-3 and TRBJ2-5, with D tentatively TRBD1 (6 bases). Germline loops: CDR1 ENHRY, CDR2 SYGVKD. Trimming shortened V by 6 bases and J by 3 bases, and 17 bases separated the two germline ends. The CDR3 consists of 15 residues. The CDR3 is CAIRETGLGEETQYF. The CDR3 nucleotides read TGTGCCATCAGAGAAACAGGGTTGGGGGAAGAGACCCAGTACTTC.

The V call is TRBV9, the J call TRBJ2-3; D unresolved. The CDR3 is 14 amino acids. Germline assignment: CDR1 SGDLS and CDR2 YYNGEE. The germline V and J ends were trimmed by 5 bases and 2 bases, with 12 bases remaining between them. In nucleotides, the CDR3 is TGTGCCAGCAGTGTCAGTCCCGTCACAGATACGCAGTATTTT. Translating gives CASSVSPVTDTQYF.

The V and J genes are TRBV28 and TRBJ2-5; 7 nucleotides match TRBD1. Germline assignment: CDR1 MDHEN and CDR2 SYDVKM. The CDR3 contains 15 residues. J lost 5 bases, V lost 4 bases, and 10 bases had no gene match. CDR3 amino acids: CASSSGQPIFETQYF. CDR3 nucleotides: TGTGCCAGCAGTTCGGGACAGCCGATCTTTGAGACCCAGTACTTC.

This chain links TRBV4-1 with TRBJ1-2, with a tentative D call TRBD1 (5 bases). The CDR3 spans 16 residues. Germline lookup yields CDR1 MGHRA and CDR2 YSYEKL. V shed 0 bases and J shed 5 bases, with 16 bases lying between them. The CDR3, as DNA: TGCGCCAGCAGCCAAGATGAGCAGGGACGGGGGTATGGCTACACCTTC. Translation gives CASSQDEQGRGYGYTF.

This clone was recorded once. The CDR3 nucleotides read TGTGCCACCAGTGAAGCGACAGGGTCGGGTGAAAAACTGTTTTTT. As protein: CATSEATGSGEKLFF. The chain has TRBV24-1 and TRBJ1-4; 7 nucleotides align to TRBD1. V shed 4 bases, J shed 7 bases, and the junction held 8 bases outside the gene matches. Germline V gene data show CDR1 as KGHDR and CDR2 as SFDVKD. CDR3 length: 15 residues.

The chain has TRBV5-6 and TRBJ1-4; D unclear. V was pared by 5 bases and J by 8 bases, with 22 bases between. Germline V CDR1 and CDR2: SGHDT, YYEEEE. The CDR3 extends over 16 amino acids. The CDR3 nucleotides are TGTGCCAGCAGGGTCTTTTCTCGTACTATGGAGGAAAAACTGTTTTTT. Translated: CASRVFSRTMEEKLFF.

V usage is TRBV7-3 and J usage is TRBJ2-7, with TRBD1 matching over 8 bases. Trimming removed 2 bases from V and 2 bases from J; junction bases left unmatched: 2. This CDR3 comprises 14 residues. The germline gives CDR1 SGHTA, CDR2 FQGTGA. The CDR3 DNA reads TGTGCCAGCAGCTTAGCAGGGGGCGCCTACGAGCAGTACTTC. Its translation: CASSLAGGAYEQYF. Variable domain in full (rest from reference TRBV7-3 and TRBJ2-7): GAGVSQTPSNKVTEKGKYVELRCDPISGHTALYWYRQSLGQGPEFLIYFQGTGAADDSGLPNDRFFAVRPEGSVSTLKIQRTERGDSAVYLCASSLAGGAYEQYFGPGTRLTVT.

This rearrangement joins TRBV7-9 to TRBJ1-2; D uncertain. The CDR3 extends over 12 amino acids. Germline CDR1 SEHNR, CDR2 FQNEAQ (reference sequence). Deletions cut 6 bases from V and 1 base from J, with 6 bases between. The CDR3 DNA reads TGTGCCAGCAGGTCCGTTAACTATGGCTACACCTTC. Protein product: CASRSVNYGYTF.

CDR3 nucleotide sequence: TGTGCCAGCAGTGTCGGGACTAGCTCCTACAATGAGCAGTTCTTC. Protein product: CASSVGTSSYNEQFF. The chain links TRBV27 to TRBJ2-1; the match to TRBD2 covers 8 bases. Trimming took 5 bases from V and 0 from J; bases not matched to a gene: 3. Germline V gene sequence: CDR1 MNHEY, CDR2 SMNVEV (reference sequence). The CDR3 runs to 15 residues.

The chain has TRBV5-6 and TRBJ2-4; 9 bases align to TRBD1. The V gene's germline CDR1 is SGHDT and CDR2 YYEEEE. CDR3 size: 15 residues. J was trimmed by 9 bases and V by 4 bases; bases with no gene match: 11. This CDR3 is CASSRDRVIRGIQYF. The CDR3 nucleotides are TGTGCCAGCAGCCGGGACAGGGTAATTCGGGGCATTCAGTACTTC.

The CDR3 coding sequence is TGTGCCAGCAGCTTAGTAGGGGGGACAGGGTCTAACTATGGCTACACCTTC. Its translation: CASSLVGGTGSNYGYTF. The genes are TRBV7-2 and TRBJ1-2; 9 nucleotides match TRBD1. V was pared by 1 base and J by 0 bases, with 6 bases of the junction left unmatched. CDR1 and CDR2 (germline): SGHTA, FQGNSA. This CDR3 has 17 residues.

The rearrangement uses TRBV2 and TRBJ2-5, with D perhaps matching TRBD2 (6 bases). Trimming took 4 bases from V and 5 from J, leaving 17 bases between them. The CDR3 is 15 amino acids. Germline V gene data show CDR1 as SNHLY and CDR2 as FYNNEI. This CDR3 reads CASSVLGGQGETQYF. CDR3 in DNA: TGTGCCAGCAGTGTATTAGGAGGGCAGGGCGAGACCCAGTACTTC.

This rearrangement joins TRBV4-3 to TRBJ1-1, with D maybe TRBD1 (6 bases). This CDR3 contains 14 residues. Trimming took off 1 base at V and 5 bases at J, with 11 bases between the two ends. Germline-derived CDR1 and CDR2 are LGHNA and YSLEER. The CDR3 sequence is CASSQVWQGTEAFF. CDR3 coding DNA: TGCGCCAGCAGCCAAGTATGGCAGGGGACTGAAGCTTTCTTT.

This clone has just one count. The V call is TRBV5-6, the J call TRBJ1-5, with D maybe TRBD1 (6 bases). The germline CDR1 and CDR2 sequences are SGHDT and YYEEEE. V was pared by 0 bases and J by 7 bases, with 14 bases between. The CDR3 loop spans 15 amino acids. The CDR3 is CASSLASFGGQPQHF. In DNA, the CDR3 is TGTGCCAGCAGCTTGGCTAGTTTTGGGGGCCAGCCCCAGCATTTT.

This sequence joins TRBV29-1 and TRBJ2-7, with 7 nucleotides matching TRBD1. The CDR3 spans 12 residues. Looked up from germline, CDR1 is SQVTM and CDR2 is ANQGSEA. Germline trimming cut 6 bases from V and 3 bases from J; bases unmatched to any gene: 5. CDR3 sequence reads: CSVGTAHYEQYF. The DNA for the CDR3 is TGCAGCGTAGGGACAGCTCACTACGAGCAGTACTTC.

The gene calls are TRBV29-1 and TRBJ2-7; a possible D gene is TRBD2 (5 bases). The V gene's germline CDR1 is SQVTM and CDR2 ANQGSEA. The CDR3 spans 13 residues. Trimming removed 2 bases from V and 2 bases from J, with 10 bases in between. The CDR3, as DNA: TGCAGCGTTGAAATAAGCGGTGCCTACGAGCAGTACTTC. Its translation: CSVEISGAYEQYF.

As DNA, the CDR3 is TGTGCCAGCAGCGTAGTGACAGCCCCGGGAGTTGAAGCTTTCTTT. The encoded protein is CASSVVTAPGVEAFF. The chain is built from TRBV9 and TRBJ1-1, with a tentative D call TRBD1 (5 bases). CDR1 and CDR2 from the germline V gene are SGDLS and YYNGEE. The V end was cut by 0 bases, the J end by 7 bases, with 16 bases between. The length of the CDR3 is 15 residues.

This chain uses TRBV5-3 with TRBJ2-1, with a tentative D call TRBD2 (5 bases). TRBV5-3 falls under the ORF class, with uncertain function. The CDR3 loop spans 17 amino acids. V lost 0 bases to trimming and J lost 0 bases, with 13 bases between them. The CDR3 here is CARSLAGVGGSYNEQFF. CDR3 coding DNA: TGTGCCAGAAGCTTGGCCGGGGTGGGCGGCTCCTACAATGAGCAGTTCTTC.

The CDR3 reads CATSRDGGRPYNEQFF. DNA of the CDR3: TGTGCCACCAGCAGAGACGGCGGGAGGCCCTACAATGAGCAGTTCTTC. The chain joins TRBV15 to TRBJ2-1; 8 bases are shared with TRBD2. The CDR3 loop spans 16 amino acids. Germline assignment: CDR1 LNHNV and CDR2 YYDKDF (reference sequence). The trim removed 0 bases at V and 2 bases at J, leaving 3 bases unmatched.

This chain connects TRBV28 to TRBJ2-7; maybe TRBD1 (5 bases). V dropped 4 bases and J dropped 4 bases, with 8 bases sitting between them. CDR1 and CDR2 (germline): MDHEN, SYDVKM. The CDR3 has 12 residues. DNA for the CDR3: TGTGCCAGCAGTTCGACAGTTTACGAGCAGTACTTC. Translating it yields CASSSTVYEQYF.

The chain employs TRBV12-3 or TRBV12-4 and TRBJ1-2; 8 nucleotides line up with TRBD1. Losses at the gene ends were 4 bases for V and 9 bases for J; bases not matched to a gene: 4. The CDR3 extends over 12 amino acids. The CDR3 DNA is TGTGCCAGCAGTTGGTGGACAGGGAGCTACACCTTC. Its translation is CASSWWTGSYTF.

V and J are TRBV5-1 and TRBJ2-1, with TRBD2 identical over 10 bases. The junction had 14 bases not matched to a gene; V was cut back by 2 bases and J by 6 bases. Germline V gene sequence: CDR1 SGHRS, CDR2 YFSETQ. The CDR3 covers 18 residues. CDR3 DNA sequence: TGCGCCAGCAGCTTTCGTTACAGCGGGAGGGTGAAGGGCAATGAGCAGTTCTTC. Its translation: CASSFRYSGRVKGNEQFF. The full variable domain, rest sourced from reference TRBV5-1 and TRBJ2-1, is KAGVTQTPRYLIKTRGQQVTLSCSPISGHRSVSWYQQTPGQGLQFLFEYFSETQRNKGNFPGRFSGRQFSNSRSEMNVSTLELGDSALYLCASSFRYSGRVKGNEQFFGPGTRLTVL.

This clone was seen just once. V and J are TRBV6-2 or TRBV6-3 and TRBJ1-5, with a tentative D call TRBD1 (5 bases). V dropped 2 bases and J dropped 6 bases, with 11 bases sitting between them. The CDR3 contains 14 residues. Germline V gives CDR1 MNHEY, CDR2 SVGEGT. CDR3 sequence reads: CASSYLQGSQPQHF. The CDR3 region has the DNA TGTGCCAGCAGTTACCTCCAGGGCAGTCAGCCCCAGCATTTT.

V usage is TRBV15 and J usage is TRBJ1-1; TRBD1 matches 7 bases. The CDR3 runs to 18 residues. Per germline, CDR1 LNHNV and CDR2 YYDKDF (reference sequence). Trimming took 3 bases from V and 3 from J; bases not matched to a gene: 16. The CDR3 coding sequence is TGTGCCACCAGCAGCGTAGGCGAGCCTGGACAGGAGGACACTGAAGCTTTCTTT. Protein product: CATSSVGEPGQEDTEAFF.

This clone has only a few counts. The rearrangement uses TRBV10-2 and TRBJ1-4; D may be TRBD1 (6 bases). Trimming stripped 8 bases from V and 7 bases from J, with 17 bases between. CDR1 and CDR2 (germline): WSHSY, SAAADI. The CDR3 is 14 amino acids. As DNA, the CDR3 is TGCGCCAGCCTGGACAGAATCACGGGTGAAAAACTGTTTTTT. This encodes CASLDRITGEKLFF.